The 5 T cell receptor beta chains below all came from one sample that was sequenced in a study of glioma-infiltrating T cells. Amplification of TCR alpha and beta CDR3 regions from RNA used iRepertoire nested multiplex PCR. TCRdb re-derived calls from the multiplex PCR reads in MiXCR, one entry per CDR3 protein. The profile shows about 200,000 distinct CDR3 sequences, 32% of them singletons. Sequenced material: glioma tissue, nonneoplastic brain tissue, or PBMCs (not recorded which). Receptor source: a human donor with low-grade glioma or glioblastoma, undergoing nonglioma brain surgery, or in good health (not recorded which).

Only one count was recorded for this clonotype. The CDR3 reads CASSQEAVTGVGRNIQYF. CDR3 DNA: TGCGCCAGCAGCCAAGAGGCGGTTACCGGGGTGGGGCGTAACATTCAGTACTTC. The V and J genes are TRBV4-3 and TRBJ2-4; possibly TRBD1 or TRBD2 for D (5 bases each). Germline CDR1 reads LGHNA; CDR2 reads YSLEER. Trimming took off 0 bases at V and 7 bases at J, with 22 bases between the two ends. CDR3 length: 18 amino acids.

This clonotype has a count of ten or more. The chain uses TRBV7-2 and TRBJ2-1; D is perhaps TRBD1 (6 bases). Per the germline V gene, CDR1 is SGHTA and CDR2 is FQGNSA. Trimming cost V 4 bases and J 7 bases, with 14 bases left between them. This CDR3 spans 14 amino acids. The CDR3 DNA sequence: TGTGCCAGCAGCTCCCCCGCAGGGGATAATGAGCAGTTCTTC. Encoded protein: CASSSPAGDNEQFF.

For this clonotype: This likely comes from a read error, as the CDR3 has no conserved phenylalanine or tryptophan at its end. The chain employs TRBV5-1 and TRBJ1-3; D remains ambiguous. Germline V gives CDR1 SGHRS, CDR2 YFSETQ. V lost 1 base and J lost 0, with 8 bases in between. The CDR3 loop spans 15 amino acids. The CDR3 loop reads CASSLLGFSGNTIYL. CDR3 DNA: TGCGCCAGCAGCTTGTTGGGTTTCTCTGGAAACACCATATATCTT.

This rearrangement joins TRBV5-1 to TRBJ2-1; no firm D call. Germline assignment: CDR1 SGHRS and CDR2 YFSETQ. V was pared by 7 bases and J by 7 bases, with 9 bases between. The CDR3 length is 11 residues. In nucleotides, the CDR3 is TGCGCCAGCCGAGCGCAAAATGAGCAGTTCTTC. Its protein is CASRAQNEQFF.

CDR3 sequence (DNA): TGCGCCAGCAGCTTGGATTGGCAGGGGAAGGACTACACCTTC. Translated, it gives CASSLDWQGKDYTF. This rearrangement joins TRBV5-1 to TRBJ1-2; the D gene is possibly TRBD1 (6 bases). The V and J ends lost 0 bases and 10 bases respectively, with 16 bases between them. Germline V lookup: CDR1 SGHRS, CDR2 YFSETQ. The CDR3 covers 14 residues.